This T cell receptor (beta chain) was sequenced during a study of blood T cell repertoires in COVID-19. Overall study context: Acute-phase and convalescent COVID-19 samples originated in the United States, Italy and Spain. PBMCs, B-cell-depleted T cells, or T cells were the source of the cDNA or gDNA that made up the material.

Original data processing: Nucleated cell counts were estimated from reference gene primer amplification. The protocol was immunoSEQ multiplex PCR, while the TCRdb copy is restricted to in-frame clones and leaves out a portion. V, J and clone size are those of that table, while D and trimming were read from the DNA. The sample has roughly 100,000 clones, roughly nine tenths seen once; the top ten hold around 3.4%. Germline CDR1 is SGHRS and CDR2 is YFSETQ. The CDR3 totals 15 residues. Trimming cost V 2 bases and J 2 bases, with 10 bases left between them. This clonotype was sampled from a woman in her fifties or sixties with acute or convalescent COVID-19. Input material: peripheral blood. The gene calls are TRBV5-1 and TRBJ2-2, with a weak D call TRBD1 (5 bases). This chain's CDR3 is CASSLLGVNTGELFF. The CDR3 DNA reads TGCGCCAGCAGCTTATTAGGGGTCAACACCGGGGAGCTGTTTTTT.